The entry below gives a single TCR beta chain sequence along with its context. Its matching antigen is unknown. Each CDR3 protein gets one entry after TCRdb re-called the 5' RACE reads with MiXCR. The sample contains 450,000 or so distinct CDR3 sequences, around 20% of which appear only once. The data stem from a study of identical twins. Study results and caveats: Out-of-frame beta chain sequences displayed weaker excess sharing between twins.

The receptor was isolated from a man aged 45-65 years in good health. The sample was naive T cells sorted from blood.

The CDR3 protein is CASRKADSTHGYTF. The CDR3 DNA reads TGTGCCAGTAGAAAGGCGGACAGTACCCATGGCTACACCTTC. The V and J genes are TRBV19 and TRBJ1-2; D is possibly TRBD1 (6 bases). Per the germline V gene, CDR1 is LNHDA and CDR2 is SQIVND (reference sequence). The CDR3 runs 14 residues. V was cut by 6 bases and J by 6 bases, with 17 bases left in between.